This T cell receptor (beta chain) was observed in a study of human T cells and chemical hapten exposure. Study-level findings and limits: Donors' alopecia may make their immune response differ from healthy people's. After DPC sensitization, TCRs above 1 in 1000 frequency showed no change.

Described time point: patch test 3, about 24 weeks after DPC sensitization. Treatment defined: therapeutic diphenylcyclopropenone sensitization with weekly scalp DPC. Total RNA was isolated from unfractionated whole blood. As processed by the authors: Samples held a median of around 100,000 TCRs, range about 20,000–690,600. Using its own MiXCR run on the RACE reads, TCRdb lists one record per CDR3 protein. Here the V and J calls rest on TCRdb's processing, not on the authors' analysis. The repertoire holds about 190,000 distinct CDR3 sequences, with around 23% as singletons. This clonotype was seen many times. Its antigen is undetermined. Sequencing used whole blood, obtained in connection with sensitization to the hapten diphenylcyclopropenone (DPC). The source of this sequence is a woman in her 40s with alopecia areata. Some clones in this sample may be carry-over from other donors' samples.

CDR3 region: CASSADRSSGNTIYF. The CDR3 region has the DNA TGTGCCAGCAGCGCCGACAGGAGCTCTGGAAACACCATATATTTT. This chain links TRBV7-2 with TRBJ1-3; TRBD1 is a possible D gene (6 bases). The CDR3 runs 15 residues. Per germline, CDR1 SGHTA and CDR2 FQGNSA. Trimming shortened V by 5 bases and J by 0 bases, and 11 bases separated the two germline ends.